This T cell receptor (beta chain) was sequenced during a study of T cell changes during pregnancy in multiple sclerosis. This table comes from immunoSEQ multiplex PCR, and its TCRdb copy is limited to in-frame clones, with some not included. The table shows about 61,000 clones, with approximately 90% occurring only once. Per germline, CDR1 MNHEY and CDR2 SVGAGI. Unmatched junction bases numbered 15, after V lost 0 bases and J lost 13 bases. The CDR3 has 16 amino acids. The chain recombines TRBV6-5 with TRBJ1-2; 9 bases line up with TRBD1. Sequencing used peripheral blood, obtained in the first trimester of pregnancy. The sequence derives from a female donor in good health, enrolled as a control in a pregnancy study. For the CDR3, the DNA is TGTGCCAGCAGTTACTCAGGGTTAGGAGACAGGGGGTTTTCCACCTTC. Encoded protein: CASSYSGLGDRGFSTF.